This T cell receptor (beta chain) came from a study of monozygotic twins with cystic fibrosis. Whole-study context: With about 15 PCR cycles, barcoded libraries came from around 2.9 micrograms of fragmented DNA. Study-level results: Unrelated CF individuals shared fewer identical clonotypes than monozygotic CF twins.

Remarks on this clone: Its antigen is undetermined.

V shed 5 bases and J 9 bases; nucleotides not matched to a gene: 12. Germline loops: CDR1 MNHEY, CDR2 SMNVEV (reference sequence). The CDR3 totals 16 residues. Measured with immunoSEQ multiplex PCR; TCRdb has only the in-frame clones, and not every one. The sample includes just over 14,000 clones, roughly 84% seen only once; the top ten take 0.8% to 1.2%. Sequencing used blood. The chain employs TRBV27 and TRBJ2-1; the match to TRBD1 covers 11 bases. The sequence was collected from a boy between 5 and 17 years old with cystic fibrosis. The CDR3 is CASSVRDRGSYGEQFF. The CDR3 DNA sequence: TGTGCCAGCAGTGTTCGGGACAGGGGGTCATATGGTGAGCAGTTCTTC.